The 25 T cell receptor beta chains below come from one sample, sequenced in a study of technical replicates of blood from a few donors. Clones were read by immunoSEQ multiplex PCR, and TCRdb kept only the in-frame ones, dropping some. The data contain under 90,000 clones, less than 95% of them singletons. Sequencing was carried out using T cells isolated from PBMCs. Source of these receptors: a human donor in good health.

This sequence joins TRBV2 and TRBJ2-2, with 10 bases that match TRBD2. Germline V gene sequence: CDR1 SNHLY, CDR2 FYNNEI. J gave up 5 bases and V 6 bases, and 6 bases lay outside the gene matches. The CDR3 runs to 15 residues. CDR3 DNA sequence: TGTGCCAGCAGGACCCTAGCGGGAGCGACCGGGGAGCTGTTTTTT. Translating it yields CASRTLAGATGELFF.

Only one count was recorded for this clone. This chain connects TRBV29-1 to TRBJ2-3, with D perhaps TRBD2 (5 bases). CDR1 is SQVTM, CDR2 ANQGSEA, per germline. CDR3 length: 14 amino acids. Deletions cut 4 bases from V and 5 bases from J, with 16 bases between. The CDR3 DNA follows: TGCAGCGTTGCTTCGGGTCATGGAGGAGATACGCAGTATTTT. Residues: CSVASGHGGDTQYF.

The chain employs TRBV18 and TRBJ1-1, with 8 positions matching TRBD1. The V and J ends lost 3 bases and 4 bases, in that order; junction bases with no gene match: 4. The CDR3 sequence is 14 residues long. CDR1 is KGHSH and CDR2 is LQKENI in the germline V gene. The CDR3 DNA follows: TGTGCCAGCTCACCGGACCAGGGGGCCACTGAAGCTTTCTTT. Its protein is CASSPDQGATEAFF.

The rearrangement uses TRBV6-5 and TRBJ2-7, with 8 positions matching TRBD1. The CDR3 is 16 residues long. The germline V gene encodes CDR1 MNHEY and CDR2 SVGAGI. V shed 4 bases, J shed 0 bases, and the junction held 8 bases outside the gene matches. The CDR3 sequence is CASSSGTGQASYEQYF. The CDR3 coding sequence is TGTGCCAGCAGTTCCGGGACAGGACAGGCCTCCTACGAGCAGTACTTC.

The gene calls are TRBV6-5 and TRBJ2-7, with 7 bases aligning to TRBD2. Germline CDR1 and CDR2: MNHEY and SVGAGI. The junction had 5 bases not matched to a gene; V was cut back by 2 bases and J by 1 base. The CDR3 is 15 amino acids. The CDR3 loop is CASSYGLADSYEQYF. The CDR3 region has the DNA TGTGCCAGCAGTTACGGTCTAGCGGATTCCTACGAGCAGTACTTC.

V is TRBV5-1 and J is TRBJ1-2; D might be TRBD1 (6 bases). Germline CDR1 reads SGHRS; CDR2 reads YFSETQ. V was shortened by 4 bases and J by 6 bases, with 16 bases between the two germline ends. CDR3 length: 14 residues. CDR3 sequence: CASSTLTGTDGYTF. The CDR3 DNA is TGCGCCAGCAGCACCTTAACAGGGACGGATGGCTACACCTTC. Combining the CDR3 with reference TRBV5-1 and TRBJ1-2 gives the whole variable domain KAGVTQTPRYLIKTRGQQVTLSCSPISGHRSVSWYQQTPGQGLQFLFEYFSETQRNKGNFPGRFSGRQFSNSRSEMNVSTLELGDSALYLCASSTLTGTDGYTFGSGTRLTVV.

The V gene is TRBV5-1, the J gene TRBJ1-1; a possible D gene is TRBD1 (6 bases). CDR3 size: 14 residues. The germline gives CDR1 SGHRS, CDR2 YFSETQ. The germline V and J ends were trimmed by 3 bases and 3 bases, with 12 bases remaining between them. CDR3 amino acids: CASSSQGRDTEAFF. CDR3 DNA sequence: TGCGCCAGCAGCTCCCAGGGGAGGGACACTGAAGCTTTCTTT.

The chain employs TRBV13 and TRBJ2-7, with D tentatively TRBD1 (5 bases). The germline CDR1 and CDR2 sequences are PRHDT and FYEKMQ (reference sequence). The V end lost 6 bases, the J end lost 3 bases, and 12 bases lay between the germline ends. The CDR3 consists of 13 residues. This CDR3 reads CASRARQSYEQYF. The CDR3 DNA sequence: TGTGCCAGCAGAGCCCGACAGAGCTACGAGCAGTACTTC.

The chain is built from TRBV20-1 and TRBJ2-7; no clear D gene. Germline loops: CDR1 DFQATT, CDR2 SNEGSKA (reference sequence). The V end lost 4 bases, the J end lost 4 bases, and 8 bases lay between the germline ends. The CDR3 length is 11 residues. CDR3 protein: CSATREYEQYF. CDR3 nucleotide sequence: TGCAGTGCTACTAGAGAGTACGAGCAGTACTTC.

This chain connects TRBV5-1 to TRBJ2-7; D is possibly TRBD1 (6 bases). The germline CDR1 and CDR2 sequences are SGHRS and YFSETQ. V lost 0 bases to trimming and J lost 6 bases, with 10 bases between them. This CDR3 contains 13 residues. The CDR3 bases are TGCGCCAGCAGCTTGGCCAGGGGTGGCGAGCAGTACTTC. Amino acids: CASSLARGGEQYF.

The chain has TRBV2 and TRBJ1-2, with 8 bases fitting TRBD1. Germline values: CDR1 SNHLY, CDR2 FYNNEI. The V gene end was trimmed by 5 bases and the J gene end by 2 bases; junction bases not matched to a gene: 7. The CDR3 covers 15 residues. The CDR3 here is CASSLGGTGNYGYTF. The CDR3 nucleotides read TGTGCCAGCAGTCTAGGGGGGACAGGCAACTATGGCTACACCTTC.

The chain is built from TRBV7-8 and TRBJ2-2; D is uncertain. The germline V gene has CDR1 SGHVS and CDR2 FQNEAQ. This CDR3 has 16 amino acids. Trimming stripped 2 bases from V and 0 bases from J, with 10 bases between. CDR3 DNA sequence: TGTGCCAGCAGCTTAAACTCACGTACGAACACCGGGGAGCTGTTTTTT. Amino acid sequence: CASSLNSRTNTGELFF.

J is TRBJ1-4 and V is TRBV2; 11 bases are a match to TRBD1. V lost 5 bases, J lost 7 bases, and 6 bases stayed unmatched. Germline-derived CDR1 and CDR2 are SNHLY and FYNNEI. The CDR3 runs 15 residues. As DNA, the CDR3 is TGTGCCAGCAGTCCGGACAGGGGGCGCCGTGAAAAACTGTTTTTT. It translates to CASSPDRGRREKLFF.

CDR3 in amino acids: CASSREGTTLHF. CDR3 nucleotides: TGTGCCAGTAGTCGGGAGGGGACCACCCTCCACTTT. The V and J genes are TRBV19 and TRBJ1-6; a possible D gene is TRBD1 (5 bases). The V gene lost 5 bases and the J gene lost 14 bases, with 13 bases spanning the gap. The CDR3 consists of 12 residues. Germline CDR1 and CDR2: LNHDA and SQIVND (reference sequence).

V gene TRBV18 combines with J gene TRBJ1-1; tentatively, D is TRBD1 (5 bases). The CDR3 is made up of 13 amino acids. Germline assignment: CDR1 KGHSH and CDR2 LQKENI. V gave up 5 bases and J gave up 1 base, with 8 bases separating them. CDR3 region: CASSLQANTEAFF. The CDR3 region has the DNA TGTGCCAGCTCATTACAGGCGAACACTGAAGCTTTCTTT.

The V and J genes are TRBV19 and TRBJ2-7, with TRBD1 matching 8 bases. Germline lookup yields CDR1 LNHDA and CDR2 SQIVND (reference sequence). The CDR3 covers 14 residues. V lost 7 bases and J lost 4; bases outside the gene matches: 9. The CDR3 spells CASMVAGGAYEQYF. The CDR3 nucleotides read TGTGCCAGTATGGTGGCAGGGGGCGCGTACGAGCAGTACTTC.

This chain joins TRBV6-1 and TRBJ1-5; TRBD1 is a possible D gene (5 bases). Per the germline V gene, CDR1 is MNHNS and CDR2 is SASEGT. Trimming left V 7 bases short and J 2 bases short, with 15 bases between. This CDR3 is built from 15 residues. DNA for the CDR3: TGTGCCAGCAATATTCAACAGGTTGGCAATCAGCCCCAGCATTTT. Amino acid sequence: CASNIQQVGNQPQHF.

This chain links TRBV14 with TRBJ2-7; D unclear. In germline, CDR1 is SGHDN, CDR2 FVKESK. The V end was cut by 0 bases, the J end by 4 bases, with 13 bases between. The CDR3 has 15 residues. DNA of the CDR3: TGTGCCAGCAGCCAAGAGACGAGGAAGCGATACGAGCAGTACTTC. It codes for CASSQETRKRYEQYF.

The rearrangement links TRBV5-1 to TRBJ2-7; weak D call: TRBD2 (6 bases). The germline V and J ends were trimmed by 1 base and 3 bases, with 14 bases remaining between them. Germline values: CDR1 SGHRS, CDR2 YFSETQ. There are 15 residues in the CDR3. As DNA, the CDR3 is TGCGCCAGCAGCTTGAGGGCTAGCGAAGACTACGAGCAGTACTTC. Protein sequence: CASSLRASEDYEQYF.

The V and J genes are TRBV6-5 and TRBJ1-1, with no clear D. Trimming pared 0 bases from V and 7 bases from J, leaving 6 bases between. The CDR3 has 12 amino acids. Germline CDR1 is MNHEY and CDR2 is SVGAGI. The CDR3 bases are TGTGCCAGCAGTTACTCTGAGGGTGAAGCTTTCTTT. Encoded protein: CASSYSEGEAFF.

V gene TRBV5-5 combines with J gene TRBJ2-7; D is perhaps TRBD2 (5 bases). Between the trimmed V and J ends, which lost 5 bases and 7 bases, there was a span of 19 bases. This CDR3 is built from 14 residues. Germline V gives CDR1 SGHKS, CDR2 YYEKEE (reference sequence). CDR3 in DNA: TGTGCCAGCAGGAGTAGCGCAGCGCCTAATGAGCAGTACTTC. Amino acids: CASRSSAAPNEQYF.

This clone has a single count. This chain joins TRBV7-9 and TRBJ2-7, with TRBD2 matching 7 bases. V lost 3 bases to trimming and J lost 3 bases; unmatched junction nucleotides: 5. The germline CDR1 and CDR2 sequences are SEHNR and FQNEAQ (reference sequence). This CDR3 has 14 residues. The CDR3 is CASSLRGNDYEQYF. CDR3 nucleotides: TGTGCCAGCAGCTTGCGGGGGAACGACTACGAGCAGTACTTC. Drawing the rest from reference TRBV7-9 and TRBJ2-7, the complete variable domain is DTGVSQNPRHKITKRGQNVTFRCDPISEHNRLYWYRQTLGQGPEFLTYFQNEAQLEKSRLLSDRFSAERPKGSFSTLEIQRTEQGDSAMYLCASSLRGNDYEQYFGPGTRLTVT.

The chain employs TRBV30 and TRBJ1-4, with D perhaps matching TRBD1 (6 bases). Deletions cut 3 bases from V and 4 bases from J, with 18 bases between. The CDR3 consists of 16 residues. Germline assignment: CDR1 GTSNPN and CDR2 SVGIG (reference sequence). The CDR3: CAWSEWDIRLNEKLFF. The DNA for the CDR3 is TGTGCCTGGAGCGAATGGGACATCAGACTTAATGAAAAACTGTTTTTT.

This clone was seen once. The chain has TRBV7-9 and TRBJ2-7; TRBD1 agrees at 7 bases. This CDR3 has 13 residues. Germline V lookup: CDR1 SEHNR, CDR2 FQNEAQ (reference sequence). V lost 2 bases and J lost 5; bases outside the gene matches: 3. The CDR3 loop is CASSLSGQDEQYF. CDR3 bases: TGTGCCAGCAGCTTAAGTGGACAGGACGAGCAGTACTTC.

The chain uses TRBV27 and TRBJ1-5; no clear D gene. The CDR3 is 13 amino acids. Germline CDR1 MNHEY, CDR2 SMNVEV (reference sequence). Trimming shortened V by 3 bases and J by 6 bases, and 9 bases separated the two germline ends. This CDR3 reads CASSFASTQPQHF. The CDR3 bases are TGTGCCAGCAGTTTCGCGAGTACTCAGCCCCAGCATTTT.